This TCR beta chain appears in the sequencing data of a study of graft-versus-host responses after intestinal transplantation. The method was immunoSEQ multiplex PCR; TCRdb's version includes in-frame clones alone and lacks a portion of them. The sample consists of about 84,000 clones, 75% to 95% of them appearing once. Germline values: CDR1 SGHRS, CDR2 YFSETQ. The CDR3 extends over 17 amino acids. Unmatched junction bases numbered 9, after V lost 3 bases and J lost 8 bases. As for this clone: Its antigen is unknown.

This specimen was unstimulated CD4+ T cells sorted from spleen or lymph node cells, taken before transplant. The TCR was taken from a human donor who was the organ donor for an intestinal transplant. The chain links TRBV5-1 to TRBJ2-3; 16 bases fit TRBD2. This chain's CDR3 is CASSWGLAGGPGGTQYF. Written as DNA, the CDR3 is TGCGCCAGCAGCTGGGGACTAGCGGGAGGGCCCGGAGGTACGCAGTATTTT.